The 30 T cell receptor beta chains below come from one sample, sequenced in a study of Tregs in tolerant kidney transplant recipients. Assay: immunoSEQ multiplex PCR; the TCRdb copy retains only in-frame clones and omits some. Among about 72,000 clones listed, 92% were seen once. The material sequenced was CD8+ T cells from blood, taken before the transplant. The receptors stem from a human donor who received a combined kidney and bone marrow transplant.

This clone was counted once. The gene calls are TRBV7-9 and TRBJ2-6; 9 nucleotides line up with TRBD2. The CDR3 sequence is 18 residues long. Germline CDR1 and CDR2: SEHNR and FQNEAQ (reference sequence). Trimming took 2 bases from V and 0 from J; bases not matched to a gene: 5. For the CDR3, the DNA is TGTGCCAGCAGCTTACAGCGGGGGGTCCGCTCTGGGGCCAACGTCCTGACTTTC. Its translation is CASSLQRGVRSGANVLTF. Together with reference TRBV7-9 and TRBJ2-6, the CDR3 gives the full variable domain: DTGVSQNPRHKITKRGQNVTFRCDPISEHNRLYWYRQTLGQGPEFLTYFQNEAQLEKSRLLSDRFSAERPKGSFSTLEIQRTEQGDSAMYLCASSLQRGVRSGANVLTFGAGSRLTVL.

The rearrangement joins TRBV7-9 to TRBJ1-6; unclear D gene. Trimming removed 5 bases from V and 8 bases from J, with 13 bases in between. Germline values: CDR1 SEHNR, CDR2 FQNEAQ (reference sequence). CDR3 length: 14 residues. The CDR3 region has the DNA TGTGCCAGCAGCCCCTGGTCGGGAGATTCACCCCTCCACTTT. Residues: CASSPWSGDSPLHF.

The V and J genes are TRBV4-1 and TRBJ2-7; 9 bases match TRBD1. The CDR3 extends over 15 amino acids. Per the germline V gene, CDR1 is MGHRA and CDR2 is YSYEKL. Trimming at V came to 2 bases and at J to 3 bases, leaving 5 bases not matched to a gene. The CDR3 DNA follows: TGCGCCAGCAGCCAAAACGGACAGGGGATCTACGAGCAGTACTTC. Protein product: CASSQNGQGIYEQYF.

The genes are TRBV28 and TRBJ1-1; D is possibly TRBD1 (6 bases). Germline lookup yields CDR1 MDHEN and CDR2 SYDVKM. V was cut by 4 bases and J by 4 bases, with 19 bases left in between. The CDR3 sequence is 16 residues long. The CDR3 sequence is CASSSLQAGDSTEAFF. CDR3 sequence (DNA): TGTGCCAGCAGTTCACTCCAGGCAGGGGATAGCACTGAAGCTTTCTTT.

This chain joins TRBV5-4 and TRBJ2-1; 10 bases line up with TRBD2. The germline V gene has CDR1 SGHNT and CDR2 YYREEE (reference sequence). This CDR3 has 15 amino acids. V lost 6 bases to trimming and J lost 5 bases; unmatched junction nucleotides: 8. CDR3 protein: CASTELAGSHNEQFF. CDR3 nucleotides: TGTGCCAGCACCGAACTAGCGGGGTCCCACAATGAGCAGTTCTTC.

The rearrangement uses TRBV9 and TRBJ2-2, with 8 bases matching TRBD2. V trimming: 3 bases; J trimming: 5 bases; junction bases outside the gene matches: 12. There are 17 residues in the CDR3. Germline-derived CDR1 and CDR2 are SGDLS and YYNGEE. This CDR3 reads CASSEPKEGLETGELFF. DNA for the CDR3: TGTGCCAGCAGCGAACCCAAAGAGGGACTAGAAACCGGGGAGCTGTTTTTT. Based on the CDR3 plus reference TRBV9 and TRBJ2-2, the full variable domain is DSGVTQTPKHLITATGQRVTLRCSPRSGDLSVYWYQQSLDQGLQFLIQYYNGEERAKGNILERFSAQQFPDLHSELNLSSLELGDSALYFCASSEPKEGLETGELFFGEGSRLTVL.

The chain carries TRBV9 and TRBJ2-1, with a possible D match to TRBD1 (6 bases). V lost 4 bases and J 4 bases, leaving 21 bases between the germline ends. Germline V CDR1 and CDR2: SGDLS, YYNGEE. This CDR3 comprises 17 residues. The CDR3 region is CASSPTTGQGLYNEQFF. As DNA, the CDR3 is TGTGCCAGCAGCCCCACTACAGGGCAGGGGCTTTACAATGAGCAGTTCTTC.

This chain connects TRBV27 to TRBJ2-7, with TRBD1 identical over 10 bases. V shed 6 bases, J shed 2 bases, and the junction held 4 bases outside the gene matches. Per the germline V gene, CDR1 is MNHEY and CDR2 is SMNVEV (reference sequence). The CDR3 is made up of 14 amino acids. This CDR3 reads CASSTGTGAYEQYF. The DNA for the CDR3 is TGTGCCAGCAGCACCGGGACAGGGGCCTACGAGCAGTACTTC.

The genes are TRBV7-9 and TRBJ2-1, with 8 bases aligning to TRBD1. Trimming at V came to 2 bases and at J to 8 bases, leaving 2 bases not matched to a gene. The CDR3 extends over 13 amino acids. CDR1 is SEHNR and CDR2 is FQNEAQ in the germline V gene (reference sequence). CDR3 protein: CASSLQGADEQFF. CDR3 nucleotides: TGTGCCAGCAGCTTACAGGGGGCGGATGAGCAGTTCTTC.

This clone was counted once. The chain is built from TRBV4-1 and TRBJ1-5; 9 bases map to TRBD1. The germline V gene has CDR1 MGHRA and CDR2 YSYEKL. This CDR3 has 16 residues. Losses at the gene ends were 2 bases for V and 4 bases for J; bases not matched to a gene: 6. The CDR3 nucleotides are TGCGCCAGCAGCCAATGGGACAGGGTTGGAAATCAGCCCCAGCATTTT. Its translation: CASSQWDRVGNQPQHF.

The CDR3 spells CASTIAGSNTEAFF. CDR3 bases: TGTGCCAGCACTATAGCCGGGAGCAACACTGAAGCTTTCTTT. The V call is TRBV27, the J call TRBJ1-1; D call uncertain. V shed 7 bases and J shed 2 bases, with 14 bases lying between them. The CDR3 sequence is 14 residues long. Germline CDR1 is MNHEY and CDR2 is SMNVEV (reference sequence).

The chain uses TRBV6-1 and TRBJ1-2; 8 bases fit TRBD1. Germline CDR1 MNHNS, CDR2 SASEGT. The CDR3 consists of 16 residues. J was trimmed by 4 bases and V by 0 bases; bases with no gene match: 7. The CDR3 protein is CASSEAPGQGGYGYTF. The CDR3 nucleotides read TGTGCCAGCAGTGAAGCGCCAGGACAGGGTGGCTATGGCTACACCTTC.

The chain couples TRBV7-7 to TRBJ2-1, with D possibly matching TRBD2 (7 bases). V dropped 6 bases and J dropped 6 bases, with 9 bases sitting between them. From germline, CDR1 is SSHAT and CDR2 FNYEAQ (reference sequence). This CDR3 comprises 12 residues. CDR3 sequence: CASSRGANEQFF. CDR3 in DNA: TGTGCCAGCAGTCGGGGGGCCAATGAGCAGTTCTTC. The whole variable domain, filled in from reference TRBV7-7 and TRBJ2-1, reads GAGVSQSPRYKVTKRGQDVTLRCDPISSHATLYWYQQALGQGPEFLTYFNYEAQPDKSGLPSDRFSAERPEGSISTLTIQRTEQRDSAMYRCASSRGANEQFFGPGTRLTVL.

This chain joins TRBV5-6 and TRBJ1-2; 8 bases match TRBD1. The trim removed 3 bases at V and 6 bases at J, leaving 13 bases unmatched. The CDR3 is 16 residues long. CDR1 and CDR2 from the germline V gene are SGHDT and YYEEEE. The DNA for the CDR3 is TGTGCCAGCAGCTACCTCGGACAGGGTCTGGGTAATGGCTACACCTTC. Encoded protein: CASSYLGQGLGNGYTF.

The V and J genes are TRBV11-2 and TRBJ2-7; TRBD1 agrees at 9 bases. The CDR3 sequence is 15 residues long. V trimming: 5 bases; J trimming: 2 bases; junction bases outside the gene matches: 7. CDR1 and CDR2 from the germline V gene are SGHAT and FQNNGV. CDR3 sequence: CASSADRGAAYEQYF. The CDR3 DNA sequence: TGTGCCAGCAGCGCCGACAGGGGGGCCGCCTACGAGCAGTACTTC.

This clone occurred a few times. The chain is built from TRBV10-3 and TRBJ2-7; D might be TRBD1 (6 bases). The CDR3 spans 16 residues. V gave up 5 bases and J gave up 1 base, with 18 bases separating them. Germline CDR1 and CDR2: ENHRY and SYGVKD. In nucleotides, the CDR3 is TGTGCCATCAGTCAGGGTCGGCCAGGGGCGTCCTACGAGCAGTACTTC. Amino acids: CAISQGRPGASYEQYF.

The chain is built from TRBV2 and TRBJ1-2; D possibly corresponds to TRBD1 (6 bases). Trimming took off 6 bases at V and 1 base at J, with 9 bases between the two ends. This CDR3 has 13 residues. The germline gives CDR1 SNHLY, CDR2 FYNNEI. CDR3 in amino acids: CASSPGVNYGYTF. CDR3 nucleotide sequence: TGTGCCAGCAGCCCAGGGGTTAACTATGGCTACACCTTC.

The V call is TRBV5-1, the J call TRBJ2-5; TRBD2 aligns across 9 bases. The length of the CDR3 is 14 residues. CDR1 is SGHRS and CDR2 is YFSETQ in the germline V gene. With 6 bases clipped from V and 2 bases from J, the junction kept 5 bases outside the gene matches. This CDR3 is CASTAGGSQETQYF. The CDR3 DNA is TGCGCCAGCACAGCGGGAGGTAGTCAAGAGACCCAGTACTTC.

The chain employs TRBV4-3 and TRBJ1-2, with 10 bases matching TRBD1. The CDR3 totals 15 residues. From germline, CDR1 is LGHNA and CDR2 YSLEER. V was pared by 0 bases and J by 2 bases, with 0 bases of the junction left unmatched. The DNA for the CDR3 is TGCGCCAGCAGCCAAGAGGGACAGGGGAACTATGGCTACACCTTC. Its translation is CASSQEGQGNYGYTF.

The chain carries TRBV7-2 and TRBJ2-1, with 7 nucleotides matching TRBD2. Germline lookup yields CDR1 SGHTA and CDR2 FQGNSA. The CDR3 spans 17 residues. V lost 1 base, J lost 8 bases, and 14 bases stayed unmatched. The CDR3 DNA is TGTGCCAGCAGCTTAGGTATGATTGGGGCGGGAGATCATGAGCAGTTCTTC. Its protein product is CASSLGMIGAGDHEQFF.

The chain has TRBV7-9 and TRBJ2-7, with a tentative D call TRBD1 (6 bases). V lost 5 bases, J lost 2 bases, and 25 bases lay in between. From germline, CDR1 is SEHNR and CDR2 FQNEAQ (reference sequence). This CDR3 region has 18 residues. CDR3 protein: CASSPPKGIGQRTYEQYF. The CDR3 DNA sequence: TGTGCCAGCAGCCCCCCCAAAGGGATTGGACAGCGGACCTACGAGCAGTACTTC.

The chain uses TRBV6-6 and TRBJ1-3, with TRBD1 identical over 8 bases. CDR1 and CDR2 (germline): MNHNY, SVGAGI (reference sequence). The CDR3 runs to 15 residues. Unmatched junction bases numbered 9, after V lost 7 bases and J lost 4 bases. In DNA, the CDR3 is TGTGCCAGCACCAACTCCTGGACAGGGGGAAACACCATATATTTT. It translates to CASTNSWTGGNTIYF.

The rearrangement links TRBV27 to TRBJ2-1; 8 positions match TRBD1. From germline, CDR1 is MNHEY and CDR2 SMNVEV (reference sequence). The ends lost 11 bases at V and 10 bases at J; junction bases unmatched: 10. The CDR3 spans 12 residues. CDR3 loop: CASGAGGREQFF. As DNA, the CDR3 is TGTGCCTCCGGGGCAGGGGGCAGGGAGCAGTTCTTC.

This sequence joins TRBV30 and TRBJ2-1; the match to TRBD2 covers 12 bases. The V segment lost 4 bases and the J segment 0 bases; nucleotides outside the gene matches: 4. CDR3 length: 16 residues. CDR1 GTSNPN and CDR2 SVGIG come from the germline V gene (reference sequence). CDR3 nucleotides: TGTGCCTGGATGGTGACTAGCGGGAGCTCCTACAATGAGCAGTTCTTC. This codes for CAWMVTSGSSYNEQFF.

The gene calls are TRBV2 and TRBJ2-2; a weak D match, TRBD2 (6 bases). Germline CDR1 is SNHLY and CDR2 is FYNNEI. This CDR3 contains 16 residues. Trimming shortened V by 9 bases and J by 1 base, and 18 bases separated the two germline ends. CDR3 DNA: TGTGCCAGTACCTTTTACTTGGGGGGGAACACCGGGGAGCTGTTTTTT. Amino acids: CASTFYLGGNTGELFF.

V is TRBV5-1 and J is TRBJ1-2; 9 bases align to TRBD1. The V gene's germline CDR1 is SGHRS and CDR2 YFSETQ. V was pared by 4 bases and J by 4 bases, with 2 bases of the junction left unmatched. The CDR3 runs to 13 residues. The CDR3 here is CASSPGQGYGYTF. CDR3 bases: TGCGCCAGCAGCCCGGGACAGGGCTATGGCTACACCTTC.

The genes are TRBV4-2 and TRBJ1-3; D unclear. V was trimmed by 1 base and J by 2 bases, leaving 9 bases between them. Looked up from germline, CDR1 is LGHNA and CDR2 is YNFKEQ. The CDR3 totals 15 residues. Here the CDR3 reads CASSQVHGAGNTIYF. CDR3 bases: TGTGCCAGCAGCCAAGTTCATGGAGCTGGAAACACCATATATTTT.

The V gene is TRBV25-1, the J gene TRBJ2-7; D call uncertain. The CDR3 has 15 residues. V lost 1 base to trimming and J lost 2 bases, with 12 bases between them. The germline CDR1 and CDR2 sequences are MGHDK and SYGVNS. CDR3 loop: CASSESWPDTYEQYF. Here the CDR3 DNA reads TGTGCCAGCAGTGAATCCTGGCCCGACACCTACGAGCAGTACTTC.

This rearrangement joins TRBV27 to TRBJ2-1, with D possibly matching TRBD2 (6 bases). Trimming cost V 3 bases and J 8 bases, with 8 bases left between them. CDR1 is MNHEY and CDR2 is SMNVEV in the germline V gene (reference sequence). This CDR3 has 12 amino acids. The CDR3, as DNA: TGTGCCAGCAGTTTGTCTAGCGATGAGCAGTTCTTC. Amino acids: CASSLSSDEQFF.

The V call is TRBV9, the J call TRBJ1-5; D is perhaps TRBD1 (5 bases). The CDR3 has 18 residues. The V gene lost 3 bases and the J gene lost 0 bases, with 19 bases spanning the gap. Germline assignment: CDR1 SGDLS and CDR2 YYNGEE. For the CDR3, the DNA is TGTGCCAGCAGCGCCCTAAGAGGAGACAGACATAGCAATCAGCCCCAGCATTTT. It encodes CASSALRGDRHSNQPQHF.